This entry features one T cell receptor (beta chain) sequence. What it recognizes is unknown. Trimming pared 1 base from V and 9 bases from J, leaving 10 bases between. The CDR3 extends over 12 amino acids. Germline CDR1 and CDR2: SGHNT and YYREEE (reference sequence). The data originate from a study of STAT5B mutations in CD4+ large granular lymphocyte leukemia. General study points: The CD4+ versus CD8+ T-LGLL clonality difference may reflect limited sample size. Top patient clones used TRBV06 genes more often: 8/27 versus 2/35 in controls.

Sequencing was at survey level. Here immunoSEQ multiplex PCR was the method, and the copy in TCRdb shows in-frame clones only, minus some. This sample carries 23,000 or so clones, approximately 75% of them seen once, and the ten largest clones take roughly 4%. The V call is TRBV5-4, the J call TRBJ1-2, with unresolved D. Sequencing input: CD4+ T cells from blood buffy coats. This TCR was sampled from a human donor in good health. The CDR3 loop is CASSLPGLSYTF. CDR3 coding DNA: TGTGCCAGCAGCTTGCCGGGGTTGAGCTACACCTTC. Combining the CDR3 with reference TRBV5-4 and TRBJ1-2 gives the whole variable domain ETGVTQSPTHLIKTRGQQVTLRCSSQSGHNTVSWYQQALGQGPQFIFQYYREEENGRGNFPPRFSGLQFPNYSSELNVNALELDDSALYLCASSLPGLSYTFGSGTRLTVV.